The present T cell receptor beta chain was sequenced within a study of cytomegalovirus exposure and HLA in healthy donors. General study points: Cytomegalovirus-associated status was assigned to 164 TCR beta chains.

The CDR3 spans 14 residues. The germline CDR1 and CDR2 sequences are SSHAT and FNYEAQ (reference sequence). The PCR had 60 Vbeta and 13 Jbeta primers. Using immunoSEQ multiplex PCR, the repertoire was profiled, and TCRdb retains in-frame clones only, with some absent. The sample carries roughly 120,000 clones, roughly three quarters recorded once. This clone was counted only a few times. Its target is not known. An end of the junction differs from the germline gene, which may be a read error. Sequenced: PBMCs. The rearrangement links TRBV7-7 to TRBJ1-1, with TRBD1 matching 7 bases. The clonotype was recovered from a young man in good health and CMV-seropositive. The chain's CDR3 is CASSLGDRHTEAFF. Written as DNA, the CDR3 is TGTGCTAGCAGCTTAGGGGACAGACACACTGAAGCTTTCTTT.